This T cell receptor beta chain was retrieved from a study of control samples from healthy donors and cancer patients. The assay was immunoSEQ multiplex PCR, and TCRdb's table has in-frame clones only and misses some. The sample includes roughly 450,000 clones, more than 80% of them seen just once. Deletions cut 3 bases from V and 7 bases from J, with 20 bases between. The CDR3 is made up of 15 amino acids. CDR1 is SGDLS, CDR2 YYNGEE, per germline. This receptor was identified in a middle-aged man with head and neck cancer. The sample consisted of PBMCs. The rearrangement links TRBV9 to TRBJ2-7; tentative D call: TRBD1 (6 bases). This chain's CDR3 is CASSADGQRKDEQYF. The CDR3, as DNA: TGTGCCAGCAGCGCGGACGGACAGCGCAAGGATGAGCAGTACTTC. Full variable domain (outside the CDR3, taken from reference TRBV9 and TRBJ2-7): DSGVTQTPKHLITATGQRVTLRCSPRSGDLSVYWYQQSLDQGLQFLIQYYNGEERAKGNILERFSAQQFPDLHSELNLSSLELGDSALYFCASSADGQRKDEQYFGPGTRLTVT.